One sample yielded the 28 T cell receptor beta chains listed below, sequenced in a study of graft-versus-host responses after intestinal transplantation. TCRdb's copy holds only in-frame clones and misses some; the assay was immunoSEQ multiplex PCR. The table shows some 31,000 clones, with roughly 85% occurring only once. Sequenced here: PBMCs, sampled around 480 days after intestinal transplantation. The source is a human patient who received an intestinal transplant, so some T cells may come from the graft donor.

The table lists this clone with a count of one. The J gene is TRBJ1-4, the V gene TRBV2, with D perhaps TRBD1 (6 bases). The CDR3 consists of 16 residues. Trimming shortened V by 0 bases and J by 7 bases, and 15 bases separated the two germline ends. CDR1 is SNHLY and CDR2 is FYNNEI in the germline V gene. The CDR3 coding sequence is TGTGCCAGCAGTGAAGCGGAGGGGGGGCTGGGTGAAAAACTGTTTTTT. Translated: CASSEAEGGLGEKLFF.

The chain employs TRBV7-2 and TRBJ2-7; the D gene is possibly TRBD1 (5 bases). Trimming shortened V by 5 bases and J by 3 bases, and 17 bases separated the two germline ends. The germline V gene encodes CDR1 SGHTA and CDR2 FQGNSA. This CDR3 is 15 amino acids long. In DNA form, the CDR3 reads TGTGCCAGCAGCATGCAGGGTCTTCAGGTCTACGAGCAGTACTTC. Amino acid sequence: CASSMQGLQVYEQYF.

The CDR3 DNA follows: TGTGCCAGCAGTGTAGGAGCGGGGGGAGATACGCAGTATTTT. Protein: CASSVGAGGDTQYF. The gene calls are TRBV6-1 and TRBJ2-3; 9 bases are shared with TRBD2. Looked up from germline, CDR1 is MNHNS and CDR2 is SASEGT. The CDR3 totals 14 residues. The trim removed 4 bases at V and 5 bases at J, leaving 4 bases unmatched.

V usage is TRBV5-1 and J usage is TRBJ2-3; 10 bases align to TRBD2. Germline V gene lookup returns CDR1 SGHRS and CDR2 YFSETQ. This CDR3 spans 16 amino acids. Trimming removed 0 bases from V and 1 base from J; junction bases left unmatched: 2. CDR3 sequence: CASSLGGTSGTDTQYF. The CDR3 DNA sequence: TGCGCCAGCAGCTTGGGAGGGACTAGCGGCACAGATACGCAGTATTTT.

V gene TRBV7-6 combines with J gene TRBJ2-2; D may match TRBD1 or TRBD2 (7 bases each). CDR1 and CDR2 from the germline V gene are SGHVS and FNYEAQ. This CDR3 has 16 residues. V lost 5 bases, J lost 3 bases, and 16 bases lay in between. In nucleotides, the CDR3 is TGTGCCAGCAGCCCTCAGGGGGGGGCGGACACCGGGGAGCTGTTTTTT. It yields the protein CASSPQGGADTGELFF. The full variable domain, rest sourced from reference TRBV7-6 and TRBJ2-2, is GAGVSQSPRYKVTKRGQDVALRCDPISGHVSLYWYRQALGQGPEFLTYFNYEAQQDKSGLPNDRFSAERPEGSISTLTIQRTEQRDSAMYRCASSPQGGADTGELFFGEGSRLTVL.

This rearrangement joins TRBV27 to TRBJ1-1; D is uncertain. V shed 2 bases and J shed 1 base, with 8 bases lying between them. The CDR3 covers 14 residues. Germline-derived CDR1 and CDR2 are MNHEY and SMNVEV (reference sequence). The CDR3 nucleotides read TGTGCCAGCAGTTTAGTGGATAGGAACACTGAAGCTTTCTTT. Protein sequence: CASSLVDRNTEAFF.

J is TRBJ1-1 and V is TRBV30, with D uncertain. The V gene lost 4 bases and the J gene lost 2 bases, with 8 bases spanning the gap. Germline V gives CDR1 GTSNPN, CDR2 SVGIG (reference sequence). The CDR3 consists of 12 residues. The CDR3 DNA sequence: TGTGCCTGGACAGACTTAAACACTGAAGCTTTCTTT. It encodes CAWTDLNTEAFF.

This clone was seen only a few times. J is TRBJ2-7 and V is TRBV7-2; perhaps TRBD1 as D (5 bases). The length of the CDR3 is 15 residues. Germline loops: CDR1 SGHTA, CDR2 FQGNSA. Trimming removed 1 base at V and 4 bases at J, with 14 bases between. The CDR3 reads CASSLGGVAPYEQYF. The CDR3, as DNA: TGTGCCAGCAGCTTAGGGGGCGTGGCTCCTTACGAGCAGTACTTC.

Regarding this clone: Germline and junction disagree at one end, which may indicate a read error. The J gene is TRBJ2-1, the V gene TRBV27; D is possibly TRBD2 (6 bases). The CDR3 runs 14 residues. Per germline, CDR1 MNHEY and CDR2 SMNVEV (reference sequence). CDR3 sequence (DNA): TGTGCCGGCAGCCCGGGACTTTCCTACAATGAGCAGTTCTTC. This translates into CAGSPGLSYNEQFF.

V is TRBV14 and J is TRBJ2-1; 9 bases match TRBD1. The length of the CDR3 is 15 residues. The germline V gene encodes CDR1 SGHDN and CDR2 FVKESK. J was trimmed by 3 bases and V by 5 bases; bases with no gene match: 5. CDR3 nucleotides: TGTGCCAGCAGCTTCCGGACAGGGGTCTACAATGAGCAGTTCTTC. This translates into CASSFRTGVYNEQFF.

This chain joins TRBV5-6 and TRBJ2-3, with a possible D match to TRBD2 (6 bases). Germline-derived CDR1 and CDR2 are SGHDT and YYEEEE. This CDR3 has 16 amino acids. V was trimmed by 1 base and J by 5 bases, leaving 17 bases between them. The CDR3 protein is CASSLSLSGLGDTQYF. The CDR3 nucleotides are TGTGCCAGCAGCTTGTCTTTAAGCGGGTTGGGAGATACGCAGTATTTT.

The rearrangement joins TRBV30 to TRBJ2-3; TRBD1 agrees at 9 bases. The CDR3 covers 14 residues. The germline gives CDR1 GTSNPN, CDR2 SVGIG (reference sequence). The V and J ends lost 4 bases and 8 bases, in that order; junction bases with no gene match: 10. CDR3 sequence (DNA): TGTGCCTGGACCAAGCACGAGGACAGGGGTACGCAGTATTTT. It yields the protein CAWTKHEDRGTQYF.

V usage is TRBV7-8 and J usage is TRBJ2-2; a weak D match, TRBD1 (6 bases). Per the germline V gene, CDR1 is SGHVS and CDR2 is FQNEAQ. The CDR3 length is 12 residues. Trimming took off 5 bases at V and 7 bases at J, with 8 bases between the two ends. The CDR3 DNA follows: TGTGCCAGCAGCAGAGGGGGCGGGGAGCTGTTTTTT. This translates into CASSRGGGELFF. The full variable domain, completed using reference TRBV7-8 and TRBJ2-2, is GAGVSQSPRYKVAKRGQDVALRCDPISGHVSLFWYQQALGQGPEFLTYFQNEAQLDKSGLPSDRFFAERPEGSVSTLKIQRTQQEDSAVYLCASSRGGGELFFGEGSRLTVL.

This rearrangement joins TRBV18 to TRBJ2-1; a weak D match, TRBD1 (7 bases). CDR1 is KGHSH and CDR2 is LQKENI in the germline V gene. CDR3 length: 12 residues. V was trimmed by 5 bases and J by 8 bases, leaving 10 bases between them. CDR3 amino acids: CASSSRGDEQFF. The CDR3 region has the DNA TGTGCCAGCTCATCCAGGGGGGATGAGCAGTTCTTC.

The genes are TRBV4-1 and TRBJ2-7; 9 bases are shared with TRBD1. J was trimmed by 7 bases and V by 2 bases; bases with no gene match: 3. The CDR3 extends over 13 amino acids. Germline V CDR1 and CDR2: MGHRA, YSYEKL. CDR3 protein: CASSQKTGGEQYF. As DNA, the CDR3 is TGCGCCAGCAGCCAAAAGACAGGGGGAGAGCAGTACTTC.

The chain carries TRBV13 and TRBJ1-1; D perhaps matches TRBD1 (5 bases). From germline, CDR1 is PRHDT and CDR2 FYEKMQ (reference sequence). The CDR3 length is 15 residues. V gave up 3 bases and J gave up 4 bases, with 15 bases separating them. CDR3 protein: CASSLVESGGTEAFF. In DNA, the CDR3 is TGTGCCAGCAGCTTGGTGGAGTCCGGGGGCACTGAAGCTTTCTTT.

The chain links TRBV5-1 to TRBJ1-2, with a possible D match to TRBD1 (5 bases). From germline, CDR1 is SGHRS and CDR2 YFSETQ. The germline V and J ends were trimmed by 6 bases and 8 bases, with 20 bases remaining between them. The CDR3 sequence is 14 residues long. The CDR3 spells CASNRGTDIHGYTF. In DNA, the CDR3 is TGCGCCAGCAACCGAGGGACCGATATCCACGGCTACACCTTC.

The J gene is TRBJ1-4, the V gene TRBV5-6; D is undetermined. Germline V gene data show CDR1 as SGHDT and CDR2 as YYEEEE. CDR3 length equals 16 residues. V shed 0 bases and J shed 2 bases, with 11 bases lying between them. The CDR3 nucleotides read TGTGCCAGCAGCTTGGCTGGAGATCCGACTAATGAAAAACTGTTTTTT. It is translated as CASSLAGDPTNEKLFF.

V gene TRBV29-1 combines with J gene TRBJ1-6; TRBD1 might be the D (5 bases). The V gene's germline CDR1 is SQVTM and CDR2 ANQGSEA. CDR3 length equals 17 residues. Trimming took 0 bases from V and 7 from J, leaving 19 bases between them. The CDR3 protein is CSVEDPAGSWGNSPLHF. CDR3 sequence (DNA): TGCAGCGTTGAAGATCCGGCAGGGAGCTGGGGAAATTCACCCCTCCACTTT.

This clone occurred once. The rearrangement uses TRBV5-1 and TRBJ2-3, with TRBD1 matching over 9 bases. CDR1 SGHRS and CDR2 YFSETQ come from the germline V gene. V lost 3 bases and J lost 7; bases outside the gene matches: 12. This CDR3 contains 16 residues. As DNA, the CDR3 is TGCGCCAGCAGCTGGGGACAGGGCCGAAGGGACTATACGCAGTATTTT. Encoded protein: CASSWGQGRRDYTQYF.

The chain has TRBV28 and TRBJ2-3; D is ambiguous. V was shortened by 3 bases and J by 1 base, with 8 bases between the two germline ends. The CDR3 contains 14 residues. The germline gives CDR1 MDHEN, CDR2 SYDVKM. The CDR3 nucleotides are TGTGCCAGCAGTTTGGGGTTTGGCACAGATACGCAGTATTTT. Its translation is CASSLGFGTDTQYF.

J is TRBJ2-7 and V is TRBV18, with D tentatively TRBD2 (6 bases). Trimming took off 4 bases at V and 4 bases at J, with 20 bases between the two ends. Germline V CDR1 and CDR2: KGHSH, LQKENI. The CDR3 is made up of 16 amino acids. CDR3 protein: CASSQSFRDSAYEQYF. The DNA of the CDR3 is TGTGCCAGCTCACAAAGTTTCCGGGACTCAGCTTACGAGCAGTACTTC. Looking up the rest from reference TRBV18 and TRBJ2-7 gives the full variable domain: NAGVMQNPRHLVRRRGQEARLRCSPMKGHSHVYWYRQLPEEGLKFMVYLQKENIIDESGMPKERFSAEFPKEGPSILRIQQVVRGDSAAYFCASSQSFRDSAYEQYFGPGTRLTVT.

The chain combines TRBV4-3 with TRBJ2-6; 7 bases are a match to TRBD1. The CDR3 length is 18 residues. V dropped 1 base and J dropped 0; count of bases not matched to a gene: 6. Germline V gene data show CDR1 as LGHNA and CDR2 as YSLEER. The CDR3 reads CASSQVGQTSSGANVLTF. The CDR3 nucleotides read TGCGCCAGCAGCCAAGTGGGACAGACAAGCTCTGGGGCCAACGTCCTGACTTTC.

This chain joins TRBV7-8 and TRBJ2-6; 10 positions agree with TRBD1. Germline V lookup: CDR1 SGHVS, CDR2 FQNEAQ. The CDR3 extends over 18 amino acids. Trimming took 5 bases from V and 0 from J; bases not matched to a gene: 7. The CDR3 region is CASSPRDRGYSGANVLTF. Here the CDR3 DNA reads TGTGCCAGCAGCCCCCGGGACAGGGGCTACTCTGGGGCCAACGTCCTGACTTTC.

This sequence joins TRBV19 and TRBJ2-2; 7 bases are a match to TRBD1. Germline V gene lookup returns CDR1 LNHDA and CDR2 SQIVND (reference sequence). This CDR3 has 13 residues. Germline trimming cut 3 bases from V and 6 bases from J; bases unmatched to any gene: 1. The CDR3 sequence is CASSMQGAGELFF. In DNA form, the CDR3 reads TGTGCCAGTAGTATGCAGGGGGCCGGGGAGCTGTTTTTT. The whole variable domain, remainder taken from reference TRBV19 and TRBJ2-2, is DGGITQSPKYLFRKEGQNVTLSCEQNLNHDAMYWYRQDPGQGLRLIYYSQIVNDFQKGDIAEGYSVSREKKESFPLTVTSAQKNPTAFYLCASSMQGAGELFFGEGSRLTVL.

This clone has just a few counts. The genes are TRBV27 and TRBJ2-5; TRBD2 aligns across 10 bases. CDR3 size: 16 residues. Germline CDR1 and CDR2: MNHEY and SMNVEV (reference sequence). With 5 bases clipped from V and 3 bases from J, the junction kept 9 bases outside the gene matches. CDR3 sequence reads: CASSIMLAGGKETQYF. CDR3 nucleotides: TGTGCCAGCAGTATCATGTTAGCGGGAGGCAAAGAGACCCAGTACTTC.

The chain links TRBV11-2 to TRBJ1-4; D remains unclear. Germline loops: CDR1 SGHAT, CDR2 FQNNGV. The CDR3 runs 13 residues. The ends were cut back, 0 bases at V and 7 bases at J, with 6 bases in the middle. The CDR3 region is CASSLDWGEKLFF. The CDR3 nucleotides are TGTGCCAGCAGCTTAGACTGGGGTGAAAAACTGTTTTTT. The full variable domain, in which reference TRBV11-2 and TRBJ1-4 provide the parts outside the CDR3, is EAGVAQSPRYKIIEKRQSVAFWCNPISGHATLYWYQQILGQGPKLLIQFQNNGVVDDSQLPKDRFSAERLKGVDSTLKIQPAKLEDSAVYLCASSLDWGEKLFFGSGTQLSVL.

The chain employs TRBV9 and TRBJ2-7; 7 nucleotides line up with TRBD2. The trim removed 4 bases at V and 4 bases at J, leaving 11 bases unmatched. The CDR3 sequence is 15 residues long. Germline V gene data show CDR1 as SGDLS and CDR2 as YYNGEE. The CDR3 nucleotides are TGTGCCAGCAGCCCCACCGGGACTAAAATATACGAGCAGTACTTC. It codes for CASSPTGTKIYEQYF. Filled out from reference TRBV9 and TRBJ2-7, the complete variable domain reads DSGVTQTPKHLITATGQRVTLRCSPRSGDLSVYWYQQSLDQGLQFLIQYYNGEERAKGNILERFSAQQFPDLHSELNLSSLELGDSALYFCASSPTGTKIYEQYFGPGTRLTVT.